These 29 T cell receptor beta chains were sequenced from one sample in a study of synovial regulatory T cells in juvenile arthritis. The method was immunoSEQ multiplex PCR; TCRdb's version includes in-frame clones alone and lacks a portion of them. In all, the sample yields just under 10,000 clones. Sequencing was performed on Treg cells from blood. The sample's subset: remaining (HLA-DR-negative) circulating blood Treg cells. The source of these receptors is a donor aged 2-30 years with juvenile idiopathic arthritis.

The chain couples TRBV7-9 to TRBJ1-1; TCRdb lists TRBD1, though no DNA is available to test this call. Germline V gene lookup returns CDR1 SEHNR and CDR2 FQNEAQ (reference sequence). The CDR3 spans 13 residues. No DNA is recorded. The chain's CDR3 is CASSSRVTTEAFF.

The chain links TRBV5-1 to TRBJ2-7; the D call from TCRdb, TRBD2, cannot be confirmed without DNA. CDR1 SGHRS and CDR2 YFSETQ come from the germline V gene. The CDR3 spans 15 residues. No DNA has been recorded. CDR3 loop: CASSSLAGGTYEQYF.

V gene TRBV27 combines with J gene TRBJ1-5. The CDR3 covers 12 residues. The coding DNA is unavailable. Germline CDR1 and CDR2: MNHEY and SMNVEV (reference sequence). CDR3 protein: CASSWEDQPQHF.

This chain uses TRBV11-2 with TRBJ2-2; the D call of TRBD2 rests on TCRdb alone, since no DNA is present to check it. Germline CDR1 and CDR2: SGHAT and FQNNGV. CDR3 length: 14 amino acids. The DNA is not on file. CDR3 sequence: CASSLGLASGELFF.

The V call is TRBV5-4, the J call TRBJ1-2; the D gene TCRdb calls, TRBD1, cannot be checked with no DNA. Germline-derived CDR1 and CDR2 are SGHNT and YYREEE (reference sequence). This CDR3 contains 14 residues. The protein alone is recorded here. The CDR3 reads CASSRTGGVYGYTF. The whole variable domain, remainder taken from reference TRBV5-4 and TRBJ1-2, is ETGVTQSPTHLIKTRGQQVTLRCSSQSGHNTVSWYQQALGQGPQFIFQYYREEENGRGNFPPRFSGLQFPNYSSELNVNALELDDSALYLCASSRTGGVYGYTFGSGTRLTVV.

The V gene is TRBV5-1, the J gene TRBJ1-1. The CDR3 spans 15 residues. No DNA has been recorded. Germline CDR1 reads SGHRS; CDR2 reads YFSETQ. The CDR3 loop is CASRTGGEGNTEAFF.

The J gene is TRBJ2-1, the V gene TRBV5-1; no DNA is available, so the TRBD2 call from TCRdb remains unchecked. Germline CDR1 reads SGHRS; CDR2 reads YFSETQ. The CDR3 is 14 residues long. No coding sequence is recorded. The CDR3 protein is CASSPVATRGEQFF.

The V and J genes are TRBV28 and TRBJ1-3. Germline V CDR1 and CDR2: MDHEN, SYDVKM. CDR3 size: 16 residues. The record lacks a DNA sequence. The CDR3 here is CATSTAGAFSGNTIYF. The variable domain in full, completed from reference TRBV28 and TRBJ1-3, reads DVKVTQSSRYLVKRTGEKVFLECVQDMDHENMFWYRQDPGLGLRLIYFSYDVKMKEKGDIPEGYSVSREKKERFSLILESASTNQTSMYLCATSTAGAFSGNTIYFGEGSWLTVV.

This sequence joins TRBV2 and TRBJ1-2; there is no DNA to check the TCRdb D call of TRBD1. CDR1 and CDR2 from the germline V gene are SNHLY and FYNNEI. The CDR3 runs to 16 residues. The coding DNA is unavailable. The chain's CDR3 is CASSEHSPVLSYGYTF.

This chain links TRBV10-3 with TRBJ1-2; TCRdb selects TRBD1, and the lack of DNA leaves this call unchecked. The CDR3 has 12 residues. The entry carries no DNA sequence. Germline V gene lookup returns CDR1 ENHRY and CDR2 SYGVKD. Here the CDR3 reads CASSRDSGGYTF.

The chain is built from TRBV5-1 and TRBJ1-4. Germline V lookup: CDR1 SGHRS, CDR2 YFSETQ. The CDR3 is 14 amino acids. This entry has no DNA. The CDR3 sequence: CASSYGGSNEKLFF.

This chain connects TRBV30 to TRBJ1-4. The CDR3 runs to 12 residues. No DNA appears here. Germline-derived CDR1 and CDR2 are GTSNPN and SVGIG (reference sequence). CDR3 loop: CAWSGGAEKLFF. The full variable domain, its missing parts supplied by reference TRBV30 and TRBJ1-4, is SQTIHQWPATLVQPVGSPLSLECTVEGTSNPNLYWYRQAAGRGLQLLFYSVGIGQISSEVPQNLSASRPQDRQFILSSKKLLLSDSGFYLCAWSGGAEKLFFGSGTQLSVL.

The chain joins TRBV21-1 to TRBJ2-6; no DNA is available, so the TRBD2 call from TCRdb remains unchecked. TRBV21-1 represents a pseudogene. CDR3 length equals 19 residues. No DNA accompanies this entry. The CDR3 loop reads CASSSTRVNRLSGANVLTF.

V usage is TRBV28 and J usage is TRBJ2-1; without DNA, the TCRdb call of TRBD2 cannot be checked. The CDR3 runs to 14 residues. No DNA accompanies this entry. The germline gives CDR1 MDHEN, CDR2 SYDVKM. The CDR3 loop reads CASSSLAGFGEQFF. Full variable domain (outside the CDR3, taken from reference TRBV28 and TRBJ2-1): DVKVTQSSRYLVKRTGEKVFLECVQDMDHENMFWYRQDPGLGLRLIYFSYDVKMKEKGDIPEGYSVSREKKERFSLILESASTNQTSMYLCASSSLAGFGEQFFGPGTRLTVL.

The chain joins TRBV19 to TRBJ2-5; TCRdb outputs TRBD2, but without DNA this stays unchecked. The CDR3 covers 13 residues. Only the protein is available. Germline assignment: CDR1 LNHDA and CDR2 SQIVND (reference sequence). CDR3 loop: CASSIAVRETQYF.

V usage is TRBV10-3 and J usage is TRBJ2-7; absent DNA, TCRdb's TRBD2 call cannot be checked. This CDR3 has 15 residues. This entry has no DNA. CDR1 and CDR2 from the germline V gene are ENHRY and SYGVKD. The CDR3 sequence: CAISVLAGGPGEQYF.

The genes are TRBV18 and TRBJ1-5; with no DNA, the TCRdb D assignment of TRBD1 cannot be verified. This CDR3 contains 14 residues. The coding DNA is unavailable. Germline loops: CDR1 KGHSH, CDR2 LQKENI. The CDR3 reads CASSLGQDIGPQHF.

The CDR3 here is CASSELSEQYF. The gene calls are TRBV6-1 and TRBJ2-7. The CDR3 is 11 amino acids. Only the protein sequence is given. Germline V gene lookup returns CDR1 MNHNS and CDR2 SASEGT.

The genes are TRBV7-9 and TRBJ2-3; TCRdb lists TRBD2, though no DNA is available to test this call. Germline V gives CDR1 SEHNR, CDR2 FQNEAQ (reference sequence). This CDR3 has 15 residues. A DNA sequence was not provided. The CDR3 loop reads CASSRIGLGGDTQYF.

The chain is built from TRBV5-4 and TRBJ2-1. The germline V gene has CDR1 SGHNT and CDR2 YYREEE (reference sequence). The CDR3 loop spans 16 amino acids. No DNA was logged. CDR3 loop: CASSLDGGRSYNEQFF.

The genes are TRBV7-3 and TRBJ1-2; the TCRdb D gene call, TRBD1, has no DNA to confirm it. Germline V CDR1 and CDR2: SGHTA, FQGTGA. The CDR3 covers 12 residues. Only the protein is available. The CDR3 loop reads CASSSGTHGYTF. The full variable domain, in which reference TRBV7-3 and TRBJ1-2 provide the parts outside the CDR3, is GAGVSQTPSNKVTEKGKYVELRCDPISGHTALYWYRQSLGQGPEFLIYFQGTGAADDSGLPNDRFFAVRPEGSVSTLKIQRTERGDSAVYLCASSSGTHGYTFGSGTRLTVV.

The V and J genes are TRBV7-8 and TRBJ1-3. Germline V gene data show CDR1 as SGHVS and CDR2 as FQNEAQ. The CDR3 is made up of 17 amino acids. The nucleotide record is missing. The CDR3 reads CASSLAEFWGDGNTIYF.

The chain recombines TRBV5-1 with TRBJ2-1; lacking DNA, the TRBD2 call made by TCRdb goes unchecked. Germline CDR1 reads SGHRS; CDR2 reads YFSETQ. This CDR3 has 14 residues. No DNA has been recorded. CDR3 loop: CASSIATKDPEQFF.

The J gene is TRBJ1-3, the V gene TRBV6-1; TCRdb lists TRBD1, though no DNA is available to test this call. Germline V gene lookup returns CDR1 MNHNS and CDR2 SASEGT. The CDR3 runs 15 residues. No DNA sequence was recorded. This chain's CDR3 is CASRGGTRARNTIYF.

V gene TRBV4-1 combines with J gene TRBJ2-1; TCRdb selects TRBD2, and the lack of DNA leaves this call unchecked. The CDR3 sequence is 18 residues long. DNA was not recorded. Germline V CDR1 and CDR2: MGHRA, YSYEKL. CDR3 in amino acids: CASSQDTLRGRSYNEQFF.

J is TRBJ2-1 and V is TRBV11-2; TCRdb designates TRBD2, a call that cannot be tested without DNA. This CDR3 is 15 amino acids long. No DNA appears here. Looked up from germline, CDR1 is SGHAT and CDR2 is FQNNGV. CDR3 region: CASRRPRTSKGEQFF.

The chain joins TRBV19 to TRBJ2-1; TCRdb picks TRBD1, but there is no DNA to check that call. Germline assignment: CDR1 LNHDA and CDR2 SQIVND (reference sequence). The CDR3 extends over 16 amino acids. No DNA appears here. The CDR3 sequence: CASRTHRGSSYNEQFF.

This chain's CDR3 is CASSPPRENTEAFF. This rearrangement joins TRBV4-1 to TRBJ1-1. CDR1 is MGHRA, CDR2 YSYEKL, per germline. CDR3 length: 14 amino acids. No DNA is given.

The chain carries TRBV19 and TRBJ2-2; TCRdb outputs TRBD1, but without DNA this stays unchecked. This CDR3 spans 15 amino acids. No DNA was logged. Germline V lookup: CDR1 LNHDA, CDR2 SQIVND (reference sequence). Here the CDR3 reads CASSIDRGRSGELFF.